The 17 T cell receptor beta chains below come from one sample, sequenced in a study of breast tumors, draining lymph nodes, adjacent tissues. Breast cancer patients provided tissue from their axillary draining lymph nodes. MiXCR was run by TCRdb on the multiplex PCR reads, yielding one entry per CDR3 protein. The top ten hold about 4.5% of the sample, which has about 180,000 distinct CDR3 sequences, roughly 30% seen once. Sequenced input: axillary lymph node tissue. All receptors derive from a female donor with breast cancer. Some clones in this sample may be carry-over from other donors' samples.

As regards this clonotype: The junction departs from germline at one end; a sequencing error may be responsible. The V and J genes are TRBV20-1 and TRBJ2-5; TRBD1 is a possible D gene (5 bases). CDR1 and CDR2 from the germline V gene are DFQATT and SNEGSKA (reference sequence). This CDR3 region has 11 residues. The DNA of the CDR3 is TGCAGTGCTAGAGATCGCAGGGCCCGGGACTTC. Its translation is CSARDRRARDF.

The J gene is TRBJ2-2, the V gene TRBV27; 8 nucleotides align to TRBD1. This CDR3 is built from 14 residues. CDR1 and CDR2 (germline): MNHEY, SMNVEV (reference sequence). J was trimmed by 7 bases and V by 5 bases; bases with no gene match: 6. The CDR3 loop is CASSPGQAGGELFF. The CDR3, as DNA: TGTGCCAGCAGTCCGGGACAGGCGGGCGGGGAGCTGTTTTTT.

In this sample, this clonotype turned up a few times. A much larger clone lies a single base off, so this may be a read error. The chain combines TRBV6-5 with TRBJ1-6, with D hard to call. Germline V CDR1 and CDR2: MNHEY, SVGAGI. The CDR3 has 14 residues. CDR3 DNA sequence: TGTGCCAGCAGTCACTCGGCAGAGTATTCACCCCTCCACTTT. Its protein product is CASSHSAEYSPLHF.

This clonotype was detected many times. V and J are TRBV15 and TRBJ2-2; maybe TRBD1 (6 bases). Trimming pared 0 bases from V and 4 bases from J, leaving 15 bases between. CDR3 size: 17 residues. Germline assignment: CDR1 LNHNV and CDR2 YYDKDF (reference sequence). The CDR3 sequence: CATSRDARTAPTGELFF. The CDR3 nucleotides read TGTGCCACCAGCAGAGATGCCCGGACAGCCCCCACCGGGGAGCTGTTTTTT.

The V call is TRBV24-1, the J call TRBJ2-5; maybe TRBD1 (7 bases). The CDR3 loop spans 18 amino acids. Per the germline V gene, CDR1 is KGHDR and CDR2 is SFDVKD. Trimming took 4 bases from V and 4 from J, leaving 24 bases between them. CDR3 residues: CATSERDRPKGRRETQYF. The CDR3 nucleotides are TGTGCCACCAGTGAGCGGGACAGACCTAAGGGGAGGAGAGAGACCCAGTACTTC.

The V and J genes are TRBV7-9 and TRBJ1-1; possibly TRBD1 for D (6 bases). Trimming took 5 bases from V and 7 from J, leaving 17 bases between them. In germline, CDR1 is SEHNR, CDR2 FQNEAQ (reference sequence). CDR3 length: 14 amino acids. This chain's CDR3 is CASSTRQAQNEAFF. The CDR3 region has the DNA TGTGCCAGCAGCACCAGACAGGCGCAGAATGAAGCTTTCTTT.

As regards this clonotype: A much bigger clone sits one base away, suggesting this may be a read error. The V call is TRBV6-5, the J call TRBJ1-5, with D unresolved. The CDR3 length is 13 residues. Germline V gives CDR1 MNHEY, CDR2 SVGAGI. Here the CDR3 reads CASSYDSSQPQHF. The CDR3 DNA is TGTGCCAGCAGTTATGATAGCAGTCAGCCCCAGCATTTT.

In this sample, this clonotype turned up many times. J is TRBJ1-5 and V is TRBV19, with D perhaps matching TRBD1 (5 bases). Trimming took off 3 bases at V and 4 bases at J, with 16 bases between the two ends. CDR1 is LNHDA, CDR2 SQIVND, per germline (reference sequence). CDR3 length equals 16 residues. CDR3 in amino acids: CASSMWGLSANQPQHF. In DNA, the CDR3 is TGTGCCAGTAGTATGTGGGGCTTGTCCGCTAATCAGCCCCAGCATTTT.

About this clonotype itself: At one end, the junction sequence differs from germline, possibly due to a read error. This chain links TRBV29-1 with TRBJ2-3; 8 nucleotides match TRBD2. CDR3 length: 12 residues. The V gene's germline CDR1 is SQVTM and CDR2 ANQGSEA. The CDR3 protein is CSLGLVSDAQYF. The CDR3 region has the DNA TGCAGCTTGGGACTAGTATCAGATGCGCAGTATTTT.

Comment on this clonotype: This clone may be a read error of a much larger clone one base away. The rearrangement joins TRBV5-6 to TRBJ1-5, with D perhaps matching TRBD1 (5 bases). V was clipped by 1 base and J by 9 bases, with 20 bases between them. Germline V gene lookup returns CDR1 SGHDT and CDR2 YYEEEE. There are 16 residues in the CDR3. CDR3 in amino acids: CASSLSLPGPRWPQHF. The CDR3 DNA sequence: TGTGCCAGCAGCTTGTCCCTACCGGGGCCCCGATGGCCCCAGCATTTT.

This clonotype was recorded at least ten times. The chain couples TRBV6-5 to TRBJ2-1, with TRBD2 as a possible D gene (6 bases). The CDR3 is 13 amino acids. V was cut by 0 bases and J by 7 bases, with 7 bases left in between. Germline V gene lookup returns CDR1 MNHEY and CDR2 SVGAGI. DNA of the CDR3: TGTGCCAGCAGTTACTCTCGGGGGAATGAGCAGTTCTTC. It is translated as CASSYSRGNEQFF.

The table lists this clonotype with many counts. The V gene is TRBV20-1, the J gene TRBJ2-2; D gene unclear. This CDR3 region has 15 residues. From germline, CDR1 is DFQATT and CDR2 SNEGSKA (reference sequence). The V gene lost 3 bases and the J gene lost 1 base, with 12 bases spanning the gap. CDR3 DNA: TGCAGTGCTAGGGCTAACACGGTGAACACCGGGGAGCTGTTTTTT. This sequence encodes CSARANTVNTGELFF.

The V gene is TRBV13, the J gene TRBJ1-2, with 8 bases lining up with TRBD1. This CDR3 is 15 amino acids long. V lost 0 bases, J lost 1 base, and 1 base stayed unmatched. Germline values: CDR1 PRHDT, CDR2 FYEKMQ (reference sequence). CDR3 protein: CASSLGTGVNYGYTF. The DNA of the CDR3 is TGTGCCAGCAGCTTAGGGACAGGGGTTAACTATGGCTACACCTTC.

This clonotype was detected ten times or more. This chain connects TRBV11-2 to TRBJ2-7; D call uncertain. There are 16 residues in the CDR3. Germline V gives CDR1 SGHAT, CDR2 FQNNGV. The ends were cut back, 5 bases at V and 2 bases at J, with 19 bases in the middle. CDR3 DNA: TGTGCCAGCAGCCACGGCTTGGGCAGGCGCACCTACGAGCAGTACTTC. Translating gives CASSHGLGRRTYEQYF.

The chain joins TRBV28 to TRBJ2-5; 8 positions match TRBD1. The germline V gene has CDR1 MDHEN and CDR2 SYDVKM. Germline trimming cut 5 bases from V and 4 bases from J; bases unmatched to any gene: 15. The length of the CDR3 is 17 residues. The CDR3 loop reads CASSPLAFRGLTETQYF. The CDR3 nucleotides are TGTGCCAGCAGTCCCCTAGCCTTCAGGGGGCTTACAGAGACCCAGTACTTC.

In this sample, this clonotype turned up many times. V usage is TRBV12-3 or TRBV12-4 and J usage is TRBJ1-5, with 8 bases fitting TRBD1. This CDR3 comprises 17 residues. Trimming at V came to 2 bases and at J to 2 bases, leaving 8 bases not matched to a gene. The CDR3, as DNA: TGTGCCAGCAGTTTAAGAGGGACAGGAGGAGGCAATCAGCCCCAGCATTTT. Translated, it gives CASSLRGTGGGNQPQHF.

This clonotype was recorded at least ten times. The chain uses TRBV7-2 and TRBJ2-1; 12 bases are shared with TRBD2. Germline CDR1 is SGHTA and CDR2 is FQGNSA. The CDR3 totals 19 residues. V lost 5 bases to trimming and J lost 2 bases; unmatched junction nucleotides: 13. The chain's CDR3 is CASSPGLGTSGRAYNEQFF. CDR3 bases: TGTGCCAGCAGCCCGGGACTCGGGACTAGCGGGCGCGCCTACAATGAGCAGTTCTTC.